This T cell receptor (beta chain) came from a study of T cell responses to AZD1222 COVID-19 vaccine (dated by TCRdb to the early 2020s). Context from the whole study: AZD1222 recipients whose second dose came at about 4 weeks and those whose second dose came at about 12 weeks were combined into one group, since spike-specific TCR depth and breadth did not differ between the two schedules. TCR sequencing was performed for more than 230 trial participants, of whom some 200 were given two doses of AZD1222 and around 25 were given two doses of MenACWY control vaccine. Enrollment into the trials was organized by age into subgroups of 18-55, 56-69 and 70-plus years, and those subgroups contained approximately 160, 26 and 62 TCR-sequenced participants, respectively.

As to this clone: Its cognate antigen has yet to be identified. Nothing much larger sits one base from this clone, and base qualities are not available.

The CDR3 regions of human TCRbeta chains were subjected to immunosequencing. The paper's processing steps were these. TCRs in the repertoires were matched against a reference library of SARS-CoV-2-specific TCRs that had been generated with the MIRA antigen-specificity platform. Breadth meant the fraction of unique TCRs that were SARS-CoV-2-associated, whereas depth meant the fraction of total T cells that were SARS-CoV-2-associated. Each spike-specific TCR was assigned to its reactive spike region and to a CD4 or CD8 class using the MIRA data. Log10-transformed breadth and depth values were compared by one-way ANOVA with Sidak's multiple comparisons tests. TCRdb re-hosts the immuneACCESS table, in-frame sequences only. Its copies lack some clones; in the studies checked, an unresolved V gene accounts for under half of them, and the cause for the rest is not known. That table gives V, J and clone size, and the DNA gave D and trimming. The sample contains about 130,000 clones, about 91% of them found a single time. The ten largest clones take up approximately 3% of the sample.

Read against the paper, the sample's time point label means: baseline before first vaccination. Vaccinee samples were obtained from the UK trials COV001 and COV002, which included a single-blind randomized controlled phase 2/3 trial of AZD1222 (ChAdOx1 nCoV-19) in healthy adults. For TCRbeta chain sequencing, PBMC samples from trial participants were taken at day 0 and at day 28 after the second dose. Findings and caveats that apply to the study as a whole: Participants were mostly white British and included more females than males, and it was suggested by the authors that clonal diversity may have been underestimated. The 56-69-year group was small, and its depth increase did not reach significance, likely because of low power. CD4 TCRs associated with the vaccine covered the entire spike protein, and the dominant responses were in regions 160-218 and 743-854. Because no day 14 peak-response samples were available, repertoires were characterized only after the peak T cell response. A significant rise in spike-specific TCR breadth and depth was observed after two AZD1222 doses relative to day 0 and relative to MenACWY recipients. Conclusions about previously exposed vaccinees were limited because only six AZD1222 recipients were SARS-CoV-2 seropositive at baseline. Nearly half of unique spike-specific TCRs reportedly recognized epitopes outside regions mutated in the B.1.351 and B.1.1.7 variants.

Trimming removed 3 bases from V and 3 bases from J; the gene matches leave 4 bases unexplained. Reading the germline V gene gives CDR1 SGHNT and CDR2 YENEEA. The CDR3 runs 15 amino acids, cysteine and phenylalanine included. Just CDR3 DNA is preserved here, 45 bases in frame from base 1. The chain is encoded by TRBV11-3 joined to TRBJ1-1; 10 central bases correspond to TRBD1. Here the sequenced sample was peripheral blood, taken on day 0 of AZD1222 vaccination. This TCR was recovered from an adult in good health. The nucleotide sequence is given as TGTGCCAGCAGCTTGGGGGGACAGGGGTACACTGAAGCTTTCTTT. This yields the protein CASSLGGQGYTEAFF.